This TCR beta chain came from a study of cytomegalovirus exposure and HLA in healthy donors. Study context: The roughly 670 first-cohort repertoires shared a platform with the approximately 110 validation repertoires, as reported in a later analysis.

Germline V gene sequence: CDR1 SGHKS, CDR2 YYEKEE (reference sequence). Losses at the gene ends were 4 bases for V and 4 bases for J; bases not matched to a gene: 15. The CDR3 spans 20 residues. Of note for this clone: Its specificity is unknown.

The protocol was immunoSEQ multiplex PCR, while the TCRdb copy is restricted to in-frame clones and leaves out a portion. The sample records 120,000 or so clones, approximately 91% being singletons. Findings of the study overall: Among TCR beta chains, those listed as cytomegalovirus-associated numbered about 160.

The rearrangement uses TRBV5-5 and TRBJ2-2, with TRBD2 matching over 14 bases. Sequences were obtained from PBMCs. The receptor's source is a woman aged 18-30 years in good health and CMV-seronegative. The CDR3 sequence: CASSRNPGTSGSGRTGELFF. The CDR3 DNA reads TGTGCCAGCAGCCGTAATCCCGGGACTAGCGGGAGTGGGCGCACCGGGGAGCTGTTTTTT.